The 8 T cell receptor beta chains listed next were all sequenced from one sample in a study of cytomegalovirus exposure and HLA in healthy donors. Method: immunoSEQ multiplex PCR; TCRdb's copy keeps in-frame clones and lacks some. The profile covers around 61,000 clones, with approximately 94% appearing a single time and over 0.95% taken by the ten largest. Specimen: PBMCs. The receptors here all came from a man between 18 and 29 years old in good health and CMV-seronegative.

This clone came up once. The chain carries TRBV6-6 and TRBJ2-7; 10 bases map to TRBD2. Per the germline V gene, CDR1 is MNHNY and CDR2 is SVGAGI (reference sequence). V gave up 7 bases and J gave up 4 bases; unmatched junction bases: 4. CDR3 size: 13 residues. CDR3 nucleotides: TGTGCCAGCAAGCGGGGGGGAATATACGAGCAGTACTTC. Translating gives CASKRGGIYEQYF.

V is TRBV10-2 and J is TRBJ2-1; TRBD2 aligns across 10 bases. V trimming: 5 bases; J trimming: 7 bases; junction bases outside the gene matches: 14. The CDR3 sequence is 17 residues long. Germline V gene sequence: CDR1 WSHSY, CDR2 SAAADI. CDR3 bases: TGCGCCAGCAGTATTCCTAGCGGGAGTCCAAAACGAAATGAGCAGTTCTTC. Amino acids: CASSIPSGSPKRNEQFF.

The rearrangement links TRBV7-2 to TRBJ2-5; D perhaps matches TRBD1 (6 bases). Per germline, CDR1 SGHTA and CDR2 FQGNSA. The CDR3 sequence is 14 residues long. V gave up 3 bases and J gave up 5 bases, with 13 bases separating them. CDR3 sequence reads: CASSFLGGAETQYF. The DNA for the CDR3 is TGTGCCAGCAGCTTCTTAGGGGGTGCGGAGACCCAGTACTTC.

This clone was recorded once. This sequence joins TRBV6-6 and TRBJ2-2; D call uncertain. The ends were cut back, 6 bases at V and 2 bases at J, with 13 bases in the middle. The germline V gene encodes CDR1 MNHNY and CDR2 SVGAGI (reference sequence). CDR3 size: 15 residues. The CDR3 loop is CASSKRKLNTGELFF. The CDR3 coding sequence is TGTGCCAGCAGCAAGCGCAAATTAAACACCGGGGAGCTGTTTTTT.

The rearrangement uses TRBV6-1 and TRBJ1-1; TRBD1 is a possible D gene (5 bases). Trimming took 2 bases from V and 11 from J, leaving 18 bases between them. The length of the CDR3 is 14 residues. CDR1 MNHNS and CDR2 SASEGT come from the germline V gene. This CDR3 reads CASSETGVKVRAFF. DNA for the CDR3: TGTGCCAGCAGTGAAACGGGGGTTAAAGTTAGGGCTTTCTTT.

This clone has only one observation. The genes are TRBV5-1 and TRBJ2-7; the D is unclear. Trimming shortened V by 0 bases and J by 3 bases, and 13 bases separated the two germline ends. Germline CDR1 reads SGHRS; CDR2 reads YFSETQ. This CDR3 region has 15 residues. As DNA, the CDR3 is TGCGCCAGCAGCTTGGTGTCAGGTAACTTCTACGAGCAGTACTTC. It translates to CASSLVSGNFYEQYF.

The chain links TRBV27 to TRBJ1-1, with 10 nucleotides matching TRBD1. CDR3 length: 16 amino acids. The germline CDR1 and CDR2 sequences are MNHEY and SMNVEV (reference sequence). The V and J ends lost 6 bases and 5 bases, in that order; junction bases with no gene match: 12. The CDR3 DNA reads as TGTGCCAGCAGGGAGCACGGAGGGACAGGGGTGACTGAAGCTTTCTTT. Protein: CASREHGGTGVTEAFF.

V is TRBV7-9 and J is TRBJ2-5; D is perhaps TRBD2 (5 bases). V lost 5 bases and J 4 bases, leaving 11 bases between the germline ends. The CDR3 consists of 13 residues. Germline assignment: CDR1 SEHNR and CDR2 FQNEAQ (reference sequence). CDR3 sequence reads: CASSHRDRETQYF. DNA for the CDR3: TGTGCCAGCAGCCACCGGGATCGAGAGACCCAGTACTTC.